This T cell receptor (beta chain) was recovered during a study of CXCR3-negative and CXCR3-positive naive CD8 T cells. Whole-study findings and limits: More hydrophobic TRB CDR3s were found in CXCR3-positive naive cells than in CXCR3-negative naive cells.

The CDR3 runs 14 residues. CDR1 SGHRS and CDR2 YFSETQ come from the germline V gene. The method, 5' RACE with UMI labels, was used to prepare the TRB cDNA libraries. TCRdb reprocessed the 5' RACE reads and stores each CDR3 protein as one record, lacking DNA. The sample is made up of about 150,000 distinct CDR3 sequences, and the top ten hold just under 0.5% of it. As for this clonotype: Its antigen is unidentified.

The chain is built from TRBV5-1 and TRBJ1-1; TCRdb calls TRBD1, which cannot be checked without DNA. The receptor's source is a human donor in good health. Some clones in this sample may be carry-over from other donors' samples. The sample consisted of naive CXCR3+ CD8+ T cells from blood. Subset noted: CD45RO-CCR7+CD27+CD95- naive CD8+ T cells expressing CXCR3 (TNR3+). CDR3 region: CASSWGQQATEAFF.